This T cell receptor beta chain was documented in a study of blood T cell repertoires in COVID-19 (dated by TCRdb to 2018 to 2020). Background on the whole study: Collaborator samples came from the United States, Italy and Spain and covered acute and convalescent phases of COVID-19. The prospective study material was composed of cDNA or gDNA derived from T cells, B-cell-depleted T cells, or PBMCs. Where HLA class I and class II types were available, the types were taken from metadata supplied by the sample provider, not from assay-based typing. A de-identified subject ID, COVID-19 status, age in years and sex were almost always included in the sample metadata. Deeply sampled blood TCRbeta repertoires from subjects exposed to, actively infected with, or recovered from COVID-19 were included in the dataset. Samples came from the ongoing ImmuneRACE study (first 160 participants) plus 1,254 subjects from 6 global collaborators. The repertoires were released in a freely available public database meant as a resource for research on the immune response to SARS-CoV-2. Points the paper makes about the study in general: Clinical and demographic metadata were provided uncurated, with the amount varying by source and participant.

CDR3 length: 13 amino acids, cysteine to phenylalanine. Only CDR3 DNA remains: 39 bases, in frame from the first base. Trimming accounts for 8 bases at V and 7 bases at J, while the number of junction bases matched to no gene is 7. CDR1 SNHLY and CDR2 FYNNEI were looked up in the germline V gene. Comments on this clone: The clone's antigen remains unknown. Base-call qualities are not available, and no considerably larger clone is one nucleotide away.

Whole blood was collected in K2EDTA tubes by collaborating institutions according to the institutions' own protocols. For TCRbeta analysis, collaborator samples were shipped as frozen whole blood, as isolated PBMCs, or as DNA extracted from either sample type. TCRbeta CDR3 regions were amplified from genomic DNA using the immunoSEQ Assay, a bias-controlled multiplex PCR. The authors' analysis ran thus. The number of nucleated cells in each sample was estimated from the amplification of reference gene primers within the assay. To quantify the absolute abundance of each unique TCRbeta CDR3 rearrangement, sequence reads were collapsed and filtered. For each sample, productive Simpson clonality was calculated as the square root of Simpson's diversity index over productive rearrangements. TCRdb limited this immuneACCESS table to in-frame rearrangements with V and J called. A share of clones is missing; checked studies link under half to unresolved V genes, and the rest is unexplained. That table gives V, J and clone size, and the DNA gave D and trimming. Across this sample there are over 65,000 clones, with just over 85% seen only once. The leading ten clones occupy 25% to 30% of the sample.

Sequenced sample: peripheral blood. The chain is made from TRBV2 and TRBJ2-5; TRBD1 agrees with 10 junctional bases. The sequence was obtained from a man aged 45-65 years with active or convalescent COVID-19. The CDR3 corresponds to CASRQGASGTQYF. The DNA sequence follows: TGTGCCAGCCGACAGGGGGCATCGGGGACCCAGTACTTC.